What follows describes a single TCR beta chain. The antigen is unknown. The sample originates from a study of CD8 T cells in ankylosing spondylitis. Overall study findings and caveats: Researchers reportedly found disease-linked clones significantly enriched in matched ankylosing spondylitis synovial fluid. Reactive arthritis synovial fluid and blood were previously reported to contain some motif variants. Disease-associated clonotypes exhibited CD8+ identity and were relatively infrequent in peripheral blood. For ankylosing spondylitis blood, a TCR beta motif of seven to nine highly homologous variants appeared characteristic.

Library preparation for TCR beta used quantitative 5'-RACE with molecular barcodes. TCRdb re-analysed the 5' RACE reads in MiXCR, keeping a single row per CDR3 protein. This table has over 700,000 distinct CDR3 sequences, around 20% appearing once. Germline V gene data show CDR1 as SGHTA and CDR2 as FQGNSA. This CDR3 contains 16 residues. V lost 3 bases and J lost 0, with 12 bases in between. Sequenced input: blood, either unsorted or a sorted T cell fraction (not recorded which). The chain is built from TRBV7-2 and TRBJ1-5, with D maybe TRBD1 (5 bases). The receptor comes from a male donor with ankylosing spondylitis. The CDR3 bases are TGTGCCAGCAGCTTTGGTGGGACCTATAGCAATCAGCCCCAGCATTTT. It translates to CASSFGGTYSNQPQHF.